These T cell receptor beta chains were read from a single sample in a study of shared clonotypes between healthy human individuals. Only in-frame clones appear in the TCRdb table, and some are missing; sequencing was by immunoSEQ multiplex PCR. The repertoire consists of about 1 million clones, with about 75% occurring once and the leading ten covering 1.4%. Sequenced material: memory CD4+ T cells sorted from blood. Receptors were obtained from a man aged 18 to 29 in good health. Both conserved end residues are part of each CDR3. D genes are given only for firm matches. The listing skips clone size in some rows; elsewhere it reads once, few, many or a size class.

TRBJ2-5,TRBV7-2,NA,NA,CASNSEDAETQYF,TGTGCCAGCAACTCGGAGGATGCGGAGACCCAGTACTTC
TRBJ2-5,TRBV2,NA,TRBD2,CASSEASGGGETQYF,TGTGCCAGCAGTGAAGCTAGCGGGGGCGGGGAGACCCAGTACTTC
TRBJ2-7,TRBV11-2,NA,TRBD2,CASSYTGTSGYEQYF,TGTGCCAGCAGCTACACCGGGACTAGCGGCTACGAGCAGTACTTC
TRBJ2-7,TRBV6-1,once,NA,CASSEARAGRREQYF,TGTGCCAGCAGTGAAGCGAGGGCAGGGAGAAGGGAGCAGTACTTC
TRBJ2-3,TRBV19,few,TRBD2,CATTRGLAGTPSSDTQYF,TGTGCCACCACCCGGGGACTAGCGGGAACACCCAGTTCTGATACGCAGTATTTT
TRBJ1-5,TRBV28,NA,NA,CATMKFGEQPQHF,TGTGCCACTATGAAGTTCGGGGAGCAGCCCCAGCATTTT
TRBJ1-2,TRBV7-2,NA,NA,CASSFRPTNYGYTF,TGTGCCAGCAGCTTCAGACCTACTAACTATGGCTACACCTTC
TRBJ2-2,TRBV18,NA,NA,CASSLSEGGELFF,TGTGCCAGCTCACTCTCTGAAGGCGGGGAGCTGTTTTTT
TRBJ2-4,TRBV7-2,few,TRBD2,CASSPSGTAGVVQYF,TGTGCCAGCAGCCCTTCCGGGACGGCGGGGGTTGTTCAGTACTTC
TRBJ1-6,TRBV6-5,NA,NA,CASSDGLYNSPLHF,TGTGCCAGCAGTGACGGGCTCTATAATTCACCCCTCCACTTT
TRBJ2-5,TRBV5-7,NA,NA,CASSLVRRAQYF,TGTGCCAGCAGCTTGGTTCGCCGGGCCCAGTACTTC
TRBJ2-3,TRBV7-7,NA,NA,CASSSGHITDTQYF,TGTGCTAGCAGCTCGGGACATATCACAGATACGCAGTATTTT
TRBJ2-5,TRBV7-2,few,NA,CASSLAYYRSETQYF,TGTGCCAGCAGCTTAGCATATTACAGGTCCGAAACCCAGTACTTC
TRBJ2-1,TRBV27,NA,TRBD1,CASSIRQGRHNEQFF,TGTGCCAGCAGTATCCGACAGGGGAGACACAATGAGCAGTTCTTC
TRBJ2-3,TRBV2,NA,NA,CASEQTSPTDTQYF,TGTGCCAGCGAGCAAACCTCTCCCACAGATACGCAGTATTTT
TRBJ2-5,TRBV4-1,NA,NA,CASSQVTVETQYF,TGCGCCAGCAGCCAAGTTACTGTTGAGACCCAGTACTTC
TRBJ1-2,TRBV29-1,once,NA,CSVGGNYGYTF,TGCAGCGTTGGGGGGAACTATGGCTACACCTTC
TRBJ1-2,TRBV19,NA,NA,CASSIDGHAAYGYTF,TGTGCCAGTAGTATAGATGGACACGCCGCCTATGGCTACACCTTC
TRBJ1-2,TRBV21-1,NA,NA,CASSKSEWDFINYGYTF,TGTGCCAGCAGCAAATCGGAGTGGGACTTTATTAACTATGGCTACACCTTC
TRBJ1-6,TRBV9,NA,TRBD1,CASSVSGGSSYNSPLHF,TGTGCCAGCAGCGTTTCAGGGGGCAGCTCCTATAATTCACCCCTCCACTTT
TRBJ2-7,TRBV29-1,NA,TRBD2,CSVVLAGVSYEQYF,TGCAGCGTTGTTCTAGCGGGAGTTTCTTACGAGCAGTACTTC
TRBJ2-1,TRBV9,NA,NA,CASSAGIWSYNEQFF,TGTGCCAGCAGCGCGGGAATTTGGTCCTACAATGAGCAGTTCTTC
TRBJ2-1,TRBV2,many,NA,CASTSQRSRNEQFF,TGTGCCAGCACCTCCCAGCGAAGCCGCAATGAGCAGTTCTTC
TRBJ1-2,TRBV10-3,NA,TRBD1,CAILDRVGGYTF,TGTGCCATCCTTGACAGGGTGGGCGGCTACACCTTC
TRBJ2-7,TRBV18,NA,NA,CASSLEDTYEQYF,TGTGCCAGCTCTTTAGAGGACACCTACGAGCAGTACTTC
TRBJ2-5,TRBV7-9,NA,NA,CASSLTRGPQETQYF,TGTGCCAGCAGCTTAACGCGGGGGCCGCAAGAGACCCAGTACTTC
TRBJ1-2,TRBV28,NA,TRBD1,CASSFQNPGQGAKDTF,TGTGCCAGCAGTTTTCAGAATCCGGGACAGGGGGCGAAGGACACCTTC
TRBJ2-5,TRBV29-1,NA,TRBD1,CSVEVVGTVQETQYF,TGCAGCGTTGAAGTTGTCGGGACAGTTCAAGAGACCCAGTACTTC
TRBJ1-5,TRBV19,NA,NA,CASSGGASNQPQHF,TGTGCCAGTAGTGGAGGGGCGAGTAATCAGCCCCAGCATTTT
TRBJ1-4,TRBV5-5,NA,NA,CASSLGTKLEKLFF,TGTGCCAGCAGCCTAGGGACAAAGCTTGAAAAACTGTTTTTT
TRBJ2-7,TRBV6-1,few,NA,CASSKDKAYEQYF,TGTGCCAGCAGTAAGGACAAAGCCTACGAGCAGTACTTC
TRBJ1-2,TRBV25-1,NA,NA,CASSEFRTEASNGYTF,TGTGCCAGCAGTGAATTCCGGACAGAGGCATCCAATGGCTACACCTTC
TRBJ1-1,TRBV2,NA,NA,CASSGFAGVTEAFF,TGTGCCAGCAGTGGGTTCGCAGGAGTCACTGAAGCTTTCTTT
TRBJ1-4,TRBV19,NA,NA,CASSRGTVNEKLFF,TGTGCCAGTAGTCGGGGAACAGTTAATGAAAAACTGTTTTTT
TRBJ1-1,TRBV5-4,NA,TRBD1,CASSSTKTGRAEAFF,TGTGCCAGCAGCTCGACGAAGACAGGGCGGGCTGAAGCTTTCTTT
TRBJ2-2,TRBV10-1,NA,TRBD1,CASSSSPGQGQPGELFF,TGCGCCAGCAGTTCCTCTCCGGGACAGGGTCAGCCCGGGGAGCTGTTTTTT
TRBJ1-5,TRBV4-1,NA,NA,CASSQDNGQPQHF,TGCGCCAGCAGCCAAGATAACGGTCAGCCCCAGCATTTT
TRBJ2-4,TRBV7-9,NA,TRBD1,CASSRNSVGGLSIQYF,TGTGCCAGCAGCCGTAATAGTGTAGGGGGCCTTTCCATTCAGTACTTC
TRBJ2-1,TRBV5-1,NA,NA,CASSPPGRESNEQFF,TGCGCCAGCAGCCCGCCAGGGAGAGAAAGCAATGAGCAGTTCTTC
TRBJ2-3,TRBV2,NA,TRBD2,CASGRLAGASTDTQYF,TGTGCCAGCGGGAGACTAGCGGGGGCTAGCACAGATACGCAGTATTTT
TRBJ2-5,TRBV9,once,TRBD2,CASSVLAEPTGTQYF,TGTGCCAGCAGCGTCCTAGCGGAACCCACGGGGACCCAGTACTTC
TRBJ2-7,TRBV30,many,NA,CAWSRTGQSYEQYF,TGTGCCTGGAGTCGCACGGGCCAGTCCTACGAGCAGTACTTC
TRBJ2-7,TRBV18,NA,NA,CASSRETEQYF,TGTGCCAGCTCGCGCGAGACCGAGCAGTACTTC
TRBJ2-3,TRBV27,NA,NA,CASTPLLGTDTQYF,TGTGCCAGCACTCCCCTCCTGGGGACAGATACGCAGTATTTT
TRBJ2-1,TRBV11-3,NA,NA,CASSLSYNEQFF,TGTGCCAGCAGCTTGAGCTACAATGAGCAGTTCTTC
TRBJ2-7,TRBV7-8,NA,TRBD1,CASSLGGTGSYEQYF,TGTGCCAGCAGCTTAGGGGGGACAGGGTCCTACGAGCAGTACTTC